Below, 22 T cell receptor beta chains from the same sample are listed, as sequenced in a study of cytomegalovirus exposure and HLA in healthy donors. Produced via immunoSEQ multiplex PCR; TCRdb's table is partial and in-frame only. The sample holds approximately 160,000 clones, about 89% seen once. Sequencing input: PBMCs. The receptors shown here come from a young woman in good health and CMV-seropositive.

The J gene is TRBJ2-7, the V gene TRBV5-4; 9 bases align to TRBD2. The CDR3 length is 17 residues. V lost 4 bases and J lost 2; bases outside the gene matches: 13. Germline V gene sequence: CDR1 SGHNT, CDR2 YYREEE (reference sequence). DNA of the CDR3: TGTGCCAGCAGCCCTCCCTATGGGCGGGGGGGCCCCTACGAGCAGTACTTC. This codes for CASSPPYGRGGPYEQYF.

This chain joins TRBV7-2 and TRBJ2-1; 13 bases match TRBD2. Germline values: CDR1 SGHTA, CDR2 FQGNSA. Unmatched junction bases numbered 5, after V lost 3 bases and J lost 6 bases. CDR3 length: 16 amino acids. The CDR3 region is CASSFRLAGGLNEQFF. Written as DNA, the CDR3 is TGTGCCAGCAGCTTTCGACTAGCGGGGGGACTCAATGAGCAGTTCTTC.

This clone occurred once. The CDR3 loop is CASSLAAITSGKYEQFF. In nucleotides, the CDR3 is TGTGCCAGCAGCTTAGCTGCTATAACTAGCGGGAAGTATGAGCAGTTCTTC. V is TRBV7-6 and J is TRBJ2-1, with 10 bases matching TRBD2. Germline CDR1 SGHVS, CDR2 FNYEAQ. This CDR3 is 17 amino acids long. Losses at the gene ends were 0 bases for V and 8 bases for J; bases not matched to a gene: 10.

The chain is built from TRBV9 and TRBJ1-6, with D possibly being TRBD1 (5 bases). There are 14 residues in the CDR3. Trimming pared 4 bases from V and 5 bases from J, leaving 10 bases between. CDR1 is SGDLS and CDR2 is YYNGEE in the germline V gene. CDR3 nucleotides: TGTGCCAGCAGCCAGGGAGGGAATAATTCACCCCTCCACTTT. It translates to CASSQGGNNSPLHF.

The chain combines TRBV27 with TRBJ1-6; TRBD1 might be the D (5 bases). The CDR3 runs to 16 residues. Germline CDR1 and CDR2: MNHEY and SMNVEV (reference sequence). Trimming removed 0 bases at V and 9 bases at J, with 15 bases between. CDR3 DNA: TGTGCCAGCAGTTTATCGGTGGGGCGGCGTTTTTCACCCCTCCACTTT. As protein: CASSLSVGRRFSPLHF.

This chain uses TRBV27 with TRBJ2-7; possible D gene TRBD2, 6 bases. CDR1 MNHEY and CDR2 SMNVEV come from the germline V gene (reference sequence). The CDR3 runs 17 residues. The V gene lost 0 bases and the J gene lost 2 bases, with 17 bases spanning the gap. This CDR3 reads CASSLSRVAGTTYEQYF. The DNA for the CDR3 is TGTGCCAGCAGTTTATCGAGAGTGGCGGGGACCACCTACGAGCAGTACTTC.

The chain uses TRBV4-2 and TRBJ1-1, with a tentative D call TRBD1 (5 bases). The CDR3 covers 14 residues. Trimming removed 0 bases at V and 3 bases at J, with 8 bases between. Per the germline V gene, CDR1 is LGHNA and CDR2 is YNFKEQ. CDR3 amino acids: CASSQDKGYTEAFF. DNA for the CDR3: TGTGCCAGCAGCCAAGATAAGGGGTACACTGAAGCTTTCTTT.

The chain uses TRBV28 and TRBJ1-4, with D maybe TRBD1 (6 bases). Per germline, CDR1 MDHEN and CDR2 SYDVKM. The CDR3 totals 16 residues. The V and J ends lost 2 bases and 6 bases respectively, with 16 bases between them. CDR3 bases: TGTGCCAGCAGTTTACCCCTCGACAGGCGAGATGAAAAACTGTTTTTT. Translation: CASSLPLDRRDEKLFF.

The chain carries TRBV5-6 and TRBJ1-5; D remains unclear. From germline, CDR1 is SGHDT and CDR2 YYEEEE. V was shortened by 1 base and J by 7 bases, with 15 bases between the two germline ends. This CDR3 spans 15 amino acids. The CDR3 nucleotides read TGTGCCAGCAGCTTGTATGGGTATTTACTACAGCCCCAGCATTTT. Protein: CASSLYGYLLQPQHF.

The chain has TRBV10-2 and TRBJ2-2; the match to TRBD2 covers 8 bases. Germline CDR1 and CDR2: WSHSY and SAAADI. J gave up 6 bases and V 6 bases, and 9 bases lay outside the gene matches. The CDR3 runs to 15 residues. The CDR3 loop reads CASRAGAGGSGELFF. The CDR3 bases are TGCGCCAGCAGGGCGGGGGCGGGAGGTTCCGGGGAGCTGTTTTTT.

The CDR3 loop is CASSVGGGAKETQYF. For the CDR3, the DNA is TGTGCCAGCAGCGTAGGCGGGGGGGCCAAGGAGACCCAGTACTTC. The J gene is TRBJ2-5, the V gene TRBV9, with 9 bases matching TRBD2. The V segment lost 0 bases and the J segment 5 bases; nucleotides outside the gene matches: 5. Per germline, CDR1 SGDLS and CDR2 YYNGEE. The CDR3 contains 15 residues.

This chain connects TRBV29-1 to TRBJ2-5; possibly TRBD1 for D (7 bases). Germline CDR1 and CDR2: SQVTM and ANQGSEA. The CDR3 runs to 15 residues. The ends were cut back, 7 bases at V and 4 bases at J, with 22 bases in the middle. The CDR3 is CSAGPRQGGGETQYF. The CDR3 bases are TGCAGCGCCGGACCCCGACAGGGAGGAGGAGAGACCCAGTACTTC.

The V call is TRBV2, the J call TRBJ1-2; tentative D call: TRBD1 (5 bases). The CDR3 extends over 13 amino acids. V lost 11 bases, J lost 6 bases, and 19 bases lay in between. Germline CDR1 is SNHLY and CDR2 is FYNNEI. This chain's CDR3 is CAGGDARIDGYTF. CDR3 DNA sequence: TGTGCCGGCGGGGACGCCCGGATAGATGGCTACACCTTC. The full variable domain, completed using reference TRBV2 and TRBJ1-2, is EPEVTQTPSHQVTQMGQEVILRCVPISNHLYFYWYRQILGQKVEFLVSFYNNEISEKSEIFDDQFSVERPDGSNFTLKIRSTKLEDSAMYFCAGGDARIDGYTFGSGTRLTVV.

The CDR3 spells CASRRSGGIFNEQFF. The CDR3 nucleotides are TGTGCCAGTAGGCGTTCTGGGGGGATTTTCAATGAGCAGTTCTTC. The chain uses TRBV19 and TRBJ2-1; weak D call: TRBD2 (6 bases). The V end lost 6 bases, the J end lost 6 bases, and 18 bases lay between the germline ends. Germline V gene lookup returns CDR1 LNHDA and CDR2 SQIVND (reference sequence). This CDR3 region has 15 residues.

V gene TRBV28 combines with J gene TRBJ2-7, with 9 bases lining up with TRBD1. The germline gives CDR1 MDHEN, CDR2 SYDVKM. This CDR3 has 17 residues. With V trimmed by 5 bases and J by 3 bases, 14 bases remained unmatched. The CDR3 loop reads CASSLPLPGQGNYEQYF. The CDR3 DNA is TGTGCCAGCAGTCTTCCCCTTCCGGGACAGGGTAACTACGAGCAGTACTTC.

This chain uses TRBV30 with TRBJ2-3; 13 bases are a match to TRBD2. CDR3 length: 15 amino acids. With V trimmed by 0 bases and J by 8 bases, 5 bases remained unmatched. Germline lookup yields CDR1 GTSNPN and CDR2 SVGIG (reference sequence). The CDR3, as DNA: TGTGCCTGGAGTGTACTAGCGGGGGGGCCTGCTACGCAGTATTTT. This gives the protein CAWSVLAGGPATQYF.

This rearrangement joins TRBV30 to TRBJ2-7; 11 nucleotides agree with TRBD1. Per the germline V gene, CDR1 is GTSNPN and CDR2 is SVGIG (reference sequence). The CDR3 loop spans 15 amino acids. The V gene end was trimmed by 5 bases and the J gene end by 0 bases; junction bases not matched to a gene: 6. In DNA form, the CDR3 reads TGTGCCTGGCCTTTTGGGACAGGGGGCTCCTACGAGCAGTACTTC. This sequence encodes CAWPFGTGGSYEQYF.

The genes are TRBV29-1 and TRBJ2-2; perhaps TRBD2 as D (5 bases). Germline values: CDR1 SQVTM, CDR2 ANQGSEA. V gave up 3 bases and J gave up 3 bases, with 8 bases separating them. This CDR3 comprises 13 residues. Here the CDR3 reads CSVEDSYTGELFF. The CDR3 region has the DNA TGCAGCGTTGAGGACTCCTACACCGGGGAGCTGTTTTTT.

The chain carries TRBV2 and TRBJ2-2; 9 nucleotides match TRBD1. Germline V gene data show CDR1 as SNHLY and CDR2 as FYNNEI. There are 15 residues in the CDR3. J gave up 1 base and V 6 bases, and 3 bases lay outside the gene matches. CDR3 sequence reads: CASSWDRVNTGELFF. The DNA for the CDR3 is TGTGCCAGCAGCTGGGACAGGGTGAACACCGGGGAGCTGTTTTTT.

This chain uses TRBV7-2 with TRBJ2-5; TRBD1 might be the D (6 bases). V was clipped by 5 bases and J by 5 bases, with 18 bases between them. The CDR3 length is 15 residues. Germline V gene sequence: CDR1 SGHTA, CDR2 FQGNSA. In DNA form, the CDR3 reads TGTGCCAGCAGCACACCTCTCACAGGGTTGGAGACCCAGTACTTC. Translated: CASSTPLTGLETQYF.

This sequence joins TRBV19 and TRBJ2-3; no clear D gene. CDR1 is LNHDA, CDR2 SQIVND, per germline (reference sequence). The CDR3 length is 15 residues. With 5 bases removed from V and 5 bases from J, the gap between germline ends came to 17 bases. The CDR3 DNA reads TGTGCCAGTAGTTTGGCGAGACATCGTGGAGATACGCAGTATTTT. Amino acid sequence: CASSLARHRGDTQYF.

V is TRBV6-5 and J is TRBJ2-6; 7 nucleotides match TRBD1. CDR1 is MNHEY, CDR2 SVGAGI, per germline. The CDR3 totals 15 residues. V was clipped by 9 bases and J by 4 bases; unmatched bases: 9. CDR3 loop: CASTDRELGANVLTF. As DNA, the CDR3 is TGTGCCAGTACTGACAGGGAACTCGGGGCCAACGTCCTGACTTTC.